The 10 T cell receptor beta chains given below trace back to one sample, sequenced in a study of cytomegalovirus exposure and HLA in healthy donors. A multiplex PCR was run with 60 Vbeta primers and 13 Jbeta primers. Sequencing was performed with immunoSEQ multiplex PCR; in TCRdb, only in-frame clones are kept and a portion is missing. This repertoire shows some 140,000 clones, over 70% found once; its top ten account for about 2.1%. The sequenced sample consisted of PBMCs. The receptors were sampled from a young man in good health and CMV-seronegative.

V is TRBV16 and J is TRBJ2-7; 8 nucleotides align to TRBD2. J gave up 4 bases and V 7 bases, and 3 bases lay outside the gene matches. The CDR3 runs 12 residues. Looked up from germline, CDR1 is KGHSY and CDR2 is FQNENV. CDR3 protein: CASKSGGYEQYF. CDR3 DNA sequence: TGTGCCAGCAAGTCGGGAGGGTACGAGCAGTACTTC.

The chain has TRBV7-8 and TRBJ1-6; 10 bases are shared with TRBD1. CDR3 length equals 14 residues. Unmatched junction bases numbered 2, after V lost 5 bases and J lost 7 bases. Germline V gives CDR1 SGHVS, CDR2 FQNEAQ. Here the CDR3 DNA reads TGTGCCAGCAGCAGGGGACAGGGGAATTCACCCCTCCACTTT. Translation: CASSRGQGNSPLHF.

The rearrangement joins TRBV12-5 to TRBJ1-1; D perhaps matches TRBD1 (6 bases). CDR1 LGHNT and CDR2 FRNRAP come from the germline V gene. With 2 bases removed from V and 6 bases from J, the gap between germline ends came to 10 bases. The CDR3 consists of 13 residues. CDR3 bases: TGTGCTAGTGGTTTGACAGGGACCCCTGAAGCTTTCTTT. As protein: CASGLTGTPEAFF.

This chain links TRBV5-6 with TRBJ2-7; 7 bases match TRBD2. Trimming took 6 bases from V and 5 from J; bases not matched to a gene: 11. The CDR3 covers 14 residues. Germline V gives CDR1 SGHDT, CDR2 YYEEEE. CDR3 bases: TGTGCCAGCACCAATTCGGGGGGAAGCCACGAGCAGTACTTC. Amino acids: CASTNSGGSHEQYF.

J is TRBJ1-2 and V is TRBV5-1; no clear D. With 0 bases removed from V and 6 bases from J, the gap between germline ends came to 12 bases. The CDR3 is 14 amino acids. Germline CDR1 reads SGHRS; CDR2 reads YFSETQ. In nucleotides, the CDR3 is TGCGCCAGCAGCTTGGGCAGTACCAGCGATGGCTACACCTTC. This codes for CASSLGSTSDGYTF.

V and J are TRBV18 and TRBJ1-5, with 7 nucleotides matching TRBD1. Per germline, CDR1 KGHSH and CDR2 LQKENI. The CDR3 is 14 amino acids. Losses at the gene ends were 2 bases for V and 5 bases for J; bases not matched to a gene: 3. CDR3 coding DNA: TGTGCCAGCTCACCAGGGACAGACCATCAGCCCCAGCATTTT. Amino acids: CASSPGTDHQPQHF.

As DNA, the CDR3 is TGTGCCTGGGTGACAGGTCCTGGAAACACCATATATTTT. This gives the protein CAWVTGPGNTIYF. The chain has TRBV30 and TRBJ1-3, with D tentatively TRBD1 (6 bases). The CDR3 length is 13 residues. The V gene's germline CDR1 is GTSNPN and CDR2 SVGIG (reference sequence). The ends were cut back, 5 bases at V and 2 bases at J, with 10 bases in the middle.

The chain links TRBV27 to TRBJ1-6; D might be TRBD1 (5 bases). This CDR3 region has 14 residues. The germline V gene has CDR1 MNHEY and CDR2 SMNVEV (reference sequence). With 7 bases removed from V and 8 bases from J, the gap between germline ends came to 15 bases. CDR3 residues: CASTPGGFDSPLHF. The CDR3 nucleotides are TGTGCCAGCACCCCGGGGGGGTTCGATTCACCCCTCCACTTT.

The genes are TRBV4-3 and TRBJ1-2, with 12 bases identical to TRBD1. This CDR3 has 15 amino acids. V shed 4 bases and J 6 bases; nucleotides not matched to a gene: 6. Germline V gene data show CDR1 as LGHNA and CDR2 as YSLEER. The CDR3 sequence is CASSLGQGAIDGYTF. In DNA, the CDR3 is TGCGCCAGCAGCCTGGGACAGGGGGCGATCGATGGCTACACCTTC.

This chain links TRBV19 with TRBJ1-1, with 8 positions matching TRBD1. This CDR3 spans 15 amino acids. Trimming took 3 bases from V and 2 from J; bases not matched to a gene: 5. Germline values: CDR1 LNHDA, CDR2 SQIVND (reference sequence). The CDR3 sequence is CASSMGDRTNTEAFF. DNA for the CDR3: TGTGCCAGTAGTATGGGGGACAGGACAAACACTGAAGCTTTCTTT.